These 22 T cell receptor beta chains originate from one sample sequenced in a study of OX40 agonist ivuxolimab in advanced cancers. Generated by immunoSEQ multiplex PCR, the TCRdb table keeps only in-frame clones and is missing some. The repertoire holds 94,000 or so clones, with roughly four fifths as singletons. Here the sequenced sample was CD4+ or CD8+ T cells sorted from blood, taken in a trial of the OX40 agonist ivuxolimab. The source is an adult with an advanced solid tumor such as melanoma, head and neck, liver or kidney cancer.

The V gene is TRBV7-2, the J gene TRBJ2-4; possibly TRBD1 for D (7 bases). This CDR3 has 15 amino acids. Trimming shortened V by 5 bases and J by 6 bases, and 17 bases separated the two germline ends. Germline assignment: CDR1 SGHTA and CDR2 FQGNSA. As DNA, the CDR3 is TGTGCCAGCAGCGCCAGACAGGGAGGCGCAAACATTCAGTACTTC. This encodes CASSARQGGANIQYF.

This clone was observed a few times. CDR3 residues: CASSSEGGLAKNIQYF. CDR3 coding DNA: TGTGCCAGCAGCTCGGAGGGAGGACTAGCCAAAAACATTCAGTACTTC. The chain joins TRBV7-3 to TRBJ2-4; D possibly corresponds to TRBD2 (6 bases). Germline V gene lookup returns CDR1 SGHTA and CDR2 FQGTGA. The CDR3 totals 16 residues. V was trimmed by 4 bases and J by 0 bases, leaving 13 bases between them.

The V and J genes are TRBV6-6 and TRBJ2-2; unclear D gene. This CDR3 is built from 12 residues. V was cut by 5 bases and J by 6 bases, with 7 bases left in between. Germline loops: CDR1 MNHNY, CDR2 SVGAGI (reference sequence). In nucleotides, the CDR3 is TGTGCCAGCAGTCCCAGTTCCGGGGAGCTGTTTTTT. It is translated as CASSPSSGELFF.

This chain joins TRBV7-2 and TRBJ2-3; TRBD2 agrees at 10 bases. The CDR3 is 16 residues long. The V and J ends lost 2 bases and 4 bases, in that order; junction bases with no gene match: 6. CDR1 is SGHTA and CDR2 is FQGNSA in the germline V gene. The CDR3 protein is CASSLKAGGVADTQYF. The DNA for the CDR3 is TGTGCCAGCAGCTTAAAAGCGGGAGGGGTCGCAGATACGCAGTATTTT.

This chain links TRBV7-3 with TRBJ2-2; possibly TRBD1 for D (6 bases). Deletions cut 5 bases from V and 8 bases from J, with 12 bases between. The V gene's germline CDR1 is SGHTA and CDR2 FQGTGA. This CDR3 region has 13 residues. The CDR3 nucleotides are TGTGCCAGCAGCATCGACAGGTCAGGGGAGCTGTTTTTT. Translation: CASSIDRSGELFF.

The CDR3 DNA sequence: TGTGCCAGCAGCATGGGACAGGGGACCTACGAGCAGTACTTC. Amino acid sequence: CASSMGQGTYEQYF. The genes are TRBV27 and TRBJ2-7; TRBD1 agrees at 10 bases. Germline lookup yields CDR1 MNHEY and CDR2 SMNVEV (reference sequence). J gave up 2 bases and V 6 bases, and 4 bases lay outside the gene matches. The CDR3 is made up of 14 amino acids.

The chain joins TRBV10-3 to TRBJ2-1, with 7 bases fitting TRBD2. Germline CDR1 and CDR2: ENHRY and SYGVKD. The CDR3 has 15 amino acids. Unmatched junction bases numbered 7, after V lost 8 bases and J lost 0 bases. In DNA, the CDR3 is TGTGCCATCGGCAAAGGGGAGGGCTCCTACAATGAGCAGTTCTTC. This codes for CAIGKGEGSYNEQFF.

The CDR3 DNA follows: TGTGCCAGCAGCTACGTAGGAACTGAAGCTTTCTTT. Its translation is CASSYVGTEAFF. The chain employs TRBV11-1 and TRBJ1-1; D uncertain. The V end was cut by 4 bases, the J end by 5 bases, with 8 bases between. Germline-derived CDR1 and CDR2 are SGHAT and FQDESV (reference sequence). This CDR3 has 12 amino acids.

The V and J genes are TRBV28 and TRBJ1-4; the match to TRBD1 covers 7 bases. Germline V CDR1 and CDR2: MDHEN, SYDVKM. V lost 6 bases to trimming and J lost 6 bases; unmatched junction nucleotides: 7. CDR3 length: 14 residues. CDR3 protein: CASSPGTEDEKLFF. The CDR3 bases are TGTGCCAGCAGCCCCGGGACAGAGGATGAAAAACTGTTTTTT.

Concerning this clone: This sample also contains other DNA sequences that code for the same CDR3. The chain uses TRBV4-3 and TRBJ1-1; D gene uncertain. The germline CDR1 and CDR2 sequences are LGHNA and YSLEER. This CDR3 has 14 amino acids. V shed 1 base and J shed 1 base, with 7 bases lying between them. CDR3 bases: TGCGCCAGCAGCCAAGTCCAGAGGAACACTGAAGCTTTCTTT. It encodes CASSQVQRNTEAFF.

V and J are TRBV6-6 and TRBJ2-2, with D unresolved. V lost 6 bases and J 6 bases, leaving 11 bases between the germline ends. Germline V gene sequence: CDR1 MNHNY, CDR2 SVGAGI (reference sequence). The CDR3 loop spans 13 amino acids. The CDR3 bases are TGTGCCAGCAGAGGCGCCATTTCCGGGGAGCTGTTTTTT. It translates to CASRGAISGELFF.

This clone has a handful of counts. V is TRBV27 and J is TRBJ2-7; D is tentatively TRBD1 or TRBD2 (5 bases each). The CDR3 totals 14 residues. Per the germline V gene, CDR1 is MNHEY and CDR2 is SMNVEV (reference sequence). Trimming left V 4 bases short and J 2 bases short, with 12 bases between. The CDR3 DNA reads TGTGCCAGCAGTTCCGGGACGGTGCCCTACGAGCAGTACTTC. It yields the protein CASSSGTVPYEQYF.

In DNA form, the CDR3 reads TGTGCCAGCAGCGACGGACAGCCAGATACGCAGTATTTT. Its protein is CASSDGQPDTQYF. The chain couples TRBV6-1 to TRBJ2-3, with TRBD1 as a possible D gene (6 bases). CDR1 is MNHNS and CDR2 is SASEGT in the germline V gene. The length of the CDR3 is 13 residues. Trimming stripped 6 bases from V and 4 bases from J, with 11 bases between.

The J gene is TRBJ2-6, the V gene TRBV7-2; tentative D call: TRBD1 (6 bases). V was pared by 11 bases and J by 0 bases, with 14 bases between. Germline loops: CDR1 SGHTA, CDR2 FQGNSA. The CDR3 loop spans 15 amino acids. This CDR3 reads CAGRQGPSGANVLTF. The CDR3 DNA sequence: TGTGCCGGTAGGCAGGGGCCCTCTGGGGCCAACGTCCTGACTTTC.

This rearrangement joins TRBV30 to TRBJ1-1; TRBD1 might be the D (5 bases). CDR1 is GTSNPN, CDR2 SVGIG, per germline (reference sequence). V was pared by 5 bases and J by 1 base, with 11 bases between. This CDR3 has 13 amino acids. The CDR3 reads CAWSRGGNTEAFF. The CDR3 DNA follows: TGTGCCTGGTCCCGTGGGGGGAACACTGAAGCTTTCTTT.

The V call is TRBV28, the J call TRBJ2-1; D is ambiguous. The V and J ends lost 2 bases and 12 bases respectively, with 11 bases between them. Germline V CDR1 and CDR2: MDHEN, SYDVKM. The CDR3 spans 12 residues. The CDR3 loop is CASSLEWQSQFF. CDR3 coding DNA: TGTGCCAGCAGTTTAGAGTGGCAATCGCAGTTCTTC.

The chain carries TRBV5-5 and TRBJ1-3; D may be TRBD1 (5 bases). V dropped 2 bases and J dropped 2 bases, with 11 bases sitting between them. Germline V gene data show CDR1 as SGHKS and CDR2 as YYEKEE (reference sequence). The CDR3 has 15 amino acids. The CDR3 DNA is TGTGCCAGCAGCTTCGACCAGGGAGCTGGAAACACCATATATTTT. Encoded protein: CASSFDQGAGNTIYF.

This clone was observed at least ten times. CDR3 sequence reads: CASSLGPLGDTGELFF. CDR3 in DNA: TGCGCCAGCAGCTTGGGGCCCTTGGGGGACACCGGGGAGCTGTTTTTT. The J gene is TRBJ2-2, the V gene TRBV5-1; D tentatively fits TRBD1 or TRBD2 (5 bases each). This CDR3 is 16 amino acids long. Between the trimmed V and J ends, which lost 0 bases and 3 bases, there was a span of 12 bases. Germline V gives CDR1 SGHRS, CDR2 YFSETQ.

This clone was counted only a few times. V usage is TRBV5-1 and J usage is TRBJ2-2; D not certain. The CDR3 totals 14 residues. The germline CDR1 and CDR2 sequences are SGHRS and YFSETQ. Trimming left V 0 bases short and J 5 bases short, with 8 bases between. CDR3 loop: CASSLEMTTGELFF. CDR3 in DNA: TGCGCCAGCAGCTTGGAAATGACGACCGGGGAGCTGTTTTTT.

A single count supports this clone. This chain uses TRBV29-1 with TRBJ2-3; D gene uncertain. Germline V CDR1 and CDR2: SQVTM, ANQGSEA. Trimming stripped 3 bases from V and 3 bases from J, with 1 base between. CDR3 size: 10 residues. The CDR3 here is CSVETDTQYF. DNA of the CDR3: TGCAGCGTTGAGACAGATACGCAGTATTTT.

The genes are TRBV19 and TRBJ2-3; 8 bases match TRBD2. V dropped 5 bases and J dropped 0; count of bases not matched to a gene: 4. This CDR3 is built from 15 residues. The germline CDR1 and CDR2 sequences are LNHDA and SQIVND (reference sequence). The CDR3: CASSWSSGSTDTQYF. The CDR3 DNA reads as TGTGCCAGTAGTTGGTCTAGCGGGAGCACAGATACGCAGTATTTT.

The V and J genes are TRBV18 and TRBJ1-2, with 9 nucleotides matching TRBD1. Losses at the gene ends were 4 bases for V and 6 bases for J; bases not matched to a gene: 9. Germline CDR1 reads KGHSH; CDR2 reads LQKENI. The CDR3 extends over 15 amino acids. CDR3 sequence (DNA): TGTGCCAGCTCACTTTCCGGGACAGGGTCTAATGGCTACACCTTC. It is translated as CASSLSGTGSNGYTF.